Following are 7 T cell receptor beta chains from one sample sequenced in a study of T cells in Graves' hyperthyroidism and ophthalmopathy. Regions amplified from RNA transcripts were the TCR beta CDR3 regions. First-round RT-PCR with HTBI primers amplified the TCR CDR3 region. Each CDR3 protein is one row after TCRdb ran MiXCR on the multiplex PCR reads. Of hundreds of thousands of distinct CDR3 sequences in the sample, 30% to 40% were seen once. The sequenced material came from blood. Receptors originate from a middle-aged woman with Graves' hyperthyroidism.

The rearrangement joins TRBV28 to TRBJ1-2, with D possibly being TRBD1 (5 bases). Trimming removed 6 bases at V and 5 bases at J, with 16 bases between. There are 14 residues in the CDR3. Germline V gives CDR1 MDHEN, CDR2 SYDVKM. The CDR3 bases are TGTGCCAGCAGCCTTACGGGGGAGGGATATGGCTACACCTTC. This encodes CASSLTGEGYGYTF.

CDR3 nucleotides: TGTGCCAGCACCCCCGGGGTAGGCTATGGCTACACCTTC. As protein: CASTPGVGYGYTF. The chain carries TRBV7-9 and TRBJ1-2, with D unclear. This CDR3 comprises 13 residues. Trimming stripped 7 bases from V and 4 bases from J, with 13 bases between. Germline CDR1 reads SEHNR; CDR2 reads FQNEAQ (reference sequence).

The genes are TRBV12-3 or TRBV12-4 and TRBJ2-7; the D gene is possibly TRBD1 (5 bases). This CDR3 is built from 11 residues. Trimming cost V 5 bases and J 6 bases, with 8 bases left between them. The CDR3: CASSPGIEQYF. The CDR3 DNA reads TGTGCCAGCAGTCCAGGGATCGAGCAGTACTTC.

This clonotype came up many times. This sequence joins TRBV6-5 and TRBJ1-6; D may be TRBD1 (5 bases). The ends were cut back, 5 bases at V and 9 bases at J, with 17 bases in the middle. CDR1 is MNHEY, CDR2 SVGAGI, per germline. This CDR3 region has 15 residues. CDR3 coding DNA: TGTGCCAGCAGTAAAGGGCAGGGACGGGTTTCACCCCTCCACTTT. Translating gives CASSKGQGRVSPLHF.

The V and J genes are TRBV24-1 and TRBJ2-7; 9 nucleotides match TRBD2. The end of the DNA is better explained by TRBJ2-1, so the J call may be wrong. There are 15 residues in the CDR3. Germline V CDR1 and CDR2: KGHDR, SFDVKD. This CDR3 reads CATSDRSGGLYEQFF. The CDR3 region has the DNA TGTGCCACCAGTGACCGTAGCGGGGGACTCTATGAGCAGTTCTTC.

This chain links TRBV7-8 with TRBJ1-1, with 10 bases identical to TRBD1. The germline CDR1 and CDR2 sequences are SGHVS and FQNEAQ. The CDR3 has 15 residues. V shed 7 bases and J 2 bases; nucleotides not matched to a gene: 7. CDR3 amino acids: CASTRDRGPNTEAFF. As DNA, the CDR3 is TGTGCCAGCACCCGGGACAGGGGCCCCAACACTGAAGCTTTCTTT.

The chain carries TRBV6-6 and TRBJ2-2; D is undetermined. Germline loops: CDR1 MNHNY, CDR2 SVGAGI (reference sequence). With 6 bases removed from V and 5 bases from J, the gap between germline ends came to 10 bases. The CDR3 sequence is 13 residues long. CDR3 amino acids: CASRKWVTGELFF. The CDR3 DNA reads TGTGCCAGCAGGAAGTGGGTTACCGGGGAGCTGTTTTTT.